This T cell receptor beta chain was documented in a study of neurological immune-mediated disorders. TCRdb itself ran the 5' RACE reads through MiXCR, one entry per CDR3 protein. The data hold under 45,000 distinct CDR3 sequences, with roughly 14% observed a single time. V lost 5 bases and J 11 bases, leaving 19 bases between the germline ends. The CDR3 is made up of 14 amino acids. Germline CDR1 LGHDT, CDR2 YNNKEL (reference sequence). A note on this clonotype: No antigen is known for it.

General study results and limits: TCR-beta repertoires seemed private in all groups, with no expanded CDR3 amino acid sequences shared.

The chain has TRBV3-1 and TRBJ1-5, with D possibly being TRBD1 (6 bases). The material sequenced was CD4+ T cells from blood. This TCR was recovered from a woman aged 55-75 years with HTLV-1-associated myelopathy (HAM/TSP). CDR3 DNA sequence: TGTGCCAGCAGCTCAGGGGATGGAACCCAGACCCAGCATTTT. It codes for CASSSGDGTQTQHF.